The subject of this entry is one T cell receptor (beta chain). Its specificity is unknown. The sample belongs to a study of shared clonotypes between healthy human individuals. The study's findings and limits: Clonotype sharing across donors was expected to vary with sequencing depth.

Genomic DNA for unsorted samples, which was extracted with the QIAamp DNA Blood Mini kit, came from some 100 million PBMCs. Bulk PBMC genomic DNA spanned ten immunoSEQ deep plates. Study processing details: ImmunoSEQ only sent back junction sequences with no quality scores, so filtering was done differently. Clones were read by immunoSEQ multiplex PCR, and TCRdb kept only the in-frame ones, dropping some. V, J and clone size were drawn from that table, and D and trimming were deduced from the DNA. Here the sample spans some 490,000 clones, approximately 80% being singletons. CDR3 size: 13 residues. V was clipped by 1 base and J by 7 bases, with 9 bases between them. Germline CDR1 is LGHNA and CDR2 is YSLEER.

Sequencing was carried out using PBMCs. The clonotype comes from a woman in her thirties or forties in good health. Some clones in this sample may be carry-over from other donors' samples. The chain joins TRBV4-3 to TRBJ2-3; a possible D gene is TRBD1 (6 bases). The CDR3 nucleotides read TGCGCCAGCAGCCAAGTCAGGGGACATACGCAGTATTTT. Protein sequence: CASSQVRGHTQYF.